This TCR beta chain stems from a study of T cells in Graves' hyperthyroidism and ophthalmopathy. Clinical symptoms, serum thyroxine and TRAb, thyroid ultrasound and orbital computed tomography were used for the diagnoses. TCR beta CDR3 sequences were amplified from RNA transcripts. Researchers ran a first-round RT-PCR on the TCR CDR3 using the HTBI primer set. TCRdb re-called the multiplex PCR reads with MiXCR, one entry per CDR3 protein. The table records around 370,000 distinct CDR3 sequences, 15% to 20% of them present only once. V was trimmed by 3 bases and J by 5 bases, leaving 8 bases between them. Germline V gene sequence: CDR1 SEHNR, CDR2 FQNEAQ (reference sequence). The CDR3 is 13 amino acids. The study's findings and limits: Most clonotypes expanded in thyroid above 0.001 were likewise present in blood.

This clonotype was seen more than once but under ten times. Its target is not known. The sequence derives from a man between 18 and 29 years old with Graves' ophthalmopathy. The chain is built from TRBV7-9 and TRBJ2-4, with D possibly TRBD1 on 5 matching bases. The sequencing input was blood. Here the CDR3 DNA reads TGTGCCAGCAGCTTTAAGACAGAAAACATTCAGTACTTC. It encodes CASSFKTENIQYF.